The 28 T cell receptor beta chains reported below all come from one sample, sequenced in a study of cytomegalovirus exposure and HLA in healthy donors. PCR involved 60 Vbeta and 13 Jbeta primers. Produced via immunoSEQ multiplex PCR; TCRdb's table is partial and in-frame only. The profile shows about 150,000 clones, roughly 74% of them singletons. Sequencing used PBMCs. These receptors all come from a young man in good health and CMV-seronegative.

The CDR3 DNA sequence: TGTGCCAGCAGTTATGGGGGGAATCAGCCCCAGCATTTT. Residues: CASSYGGNQPQHF. V usage is TRBV6-1 and J usage is TRBJ1-5; tentative D call: TRBD1 (5 bases). CDR3 length: 13 residues. Germline V gene lookup returns CDR1 MNHNS and CDR2 SASEGT. V was trimmed by 5 bases and J by 4 bases, leaving 9 bases between them.

This clone showed up just a few times. The chain couples TRBV2 to TRBJ1-5, with 10 positions matching TRBD1. The CDR3 extends over 13 amino acids. Germline loops: CDR1 SNHLY, CDR2 FYNNEI. The junction had 3 bases not matched to a gene; V was cut back by 6 bases and J by 7 bases. CDR3 coding DNA: TGTGCCAGCAGAGGACAGGGGGTGCAGCCCCAGCATTTT. Encoded protein: CASRGQGVQPQHF. Filled out from reference TRBV2 and TRBJ1-5, the complete variable domain reads EPEVTQTPSHQVTQMGQEVILRCVPISNHLYFYWYRQILGQKVEFLVSFYNNEISEKSEIFDDQFSVERPDGSNFTLKIRSTKLEDSAMYFCASRGQGVQPQHFGDGTRLSIL.

V usage is TRBV14 and J usage is TRBJ1-1; D remains unclear. Trimming left V 1 base short and J 3 bases short, with 6 bases between. Germline V lookup: CDR1 SGHDN, CDR2 FVKESK. This CDR3 has 13 residues. CDR3 loop: CASSQALDTEAFF. DNA for the CDR3: TGTGCCAGCAGCCAAGCTTTAGACACTGAAGCTTTCTTT.

Note on this clone: The sample holds other DNA sequences that translate to the same CDR3. The chain uses TRBV7-2 and TRBJ1-5; 11 positions agree with TRBD1. CDR3 length: 15 amino acids. Germline CDR1 is SGHTA and CDR2 is FQGNSA. V lost 9 bases and J lost 6; bases outside the gene matches: 10. The chain's CDR3 is CASSRGQGAGQPQHF. The CDR3 nucleotides read TGTGCCAGTAGCCGCGGACAGGGGGCGGGTCAGCCCCAGCATTTT.

The chain recombines TRBV4-1 with TRBJ2-6, with a tentative D call TRBD1 (7 bases). Germline V lookup: CDR1 MGHRA, CDR2 YSYEKL. V lost 4 bases, J lost 0 bases, and 16 bases lay in between. This CDR3 is built from 18 residues. CDR3 DNA: TGCGCCAGCAGCCGAGTGGCGGGACAGTACTCTGGGGCCAACGTCCTGACTTTC. Translated, it gives CASSRVAGQYSGANVLTF.

This clone was counted between two and nine times. The V gene is TRBV30, the J gene TRBJ2-5, with TRBD1 matching 7 bases. The better agreement between TRBJ2-7 and the DNA end casts doubt on the J call. Germline CDR1 and CDR2: GTSNPN and SVGIG (reference sequence). The CDR3 is made up of 13 amino acids. CDR3: CAFSRGTPYEQYF. The DNA of the CDR3 is TGTGCTTTTTCCAGGGGGACCCCCTACGAGCAGTACTTC.

This clone was seen a handful of times. This rearrangement joins TRBV28 to TRBJ2-1; 9 nucleotides line up with TRBD1. The CDR3 totals 14 residues. From germline, CDR1 is MDHEN and CDR2 SYDVKM. Trimming at V came to 4 bases and at J to 7 bases, leaving 5 bases not matched to a gene. CDR3 amino acids: CASSSRTGANEQFF. The CDR3 DNA sequence: TGTGCCAGCAGTTCCCGGACAGGGGCAAATGAGCAGTTCTTC.

The V call is TRBV7-8, the J call TRBJ1-1, with D perhaps matching TRBD1 (5 bases). Trimming removed 5 bases at V and 6 bases at J, with 22 bases between. Germline assignment: CDR1 SGHVS and CDR2 FQNEAQ. The CDR3 consists of 16 residues. The DNA for the CDR3 is TGTGCCAGCAGCGCGCTATACAGGTTAACCCACTCTGAAGCTTTCTTT. It translates to CASSALYRLTHSEAFF.

This clone has just a few counts. This chain links TRBV2 with TRBJ2-4; a weak D match, TRBD1 (5 bases). CDR1 is SNHLY and CDR2 is FYNNEI in the germline V gene. V was shortened by 1 base and J by 4 bases, with 14 bases between the two germline ends. The CDR3 spans 16 residues. CDR3 bases: TGTGCCAGCAGTGAAGGGCTGACAGAGCCGAAAAACATTCAGTACTTC. It encodes CASSEGLTEPKNIQYF.

The rearrangement uses TRBV4-1 and TRBJ1-2, with D perhaps TRBD1 (6 bases). V was cut by 7 bases and J by 8 bases, with 35 bases left in between. Germline CDR1 is MGHRA and CDR2 is YSYEKL. The CDR3 has 19 amino acids. The CDR3 nucleotides read TGCGCCAGCAACCCCGGACCCAGGGTGGGGACACACAGGAAAGGGGGCTACACCTTC. Amino acid sequence: CASNPGPRVGTHRKGGYTF.

This clone was seen only once. The chain recombines TRBV5-1 with TRBJ1-6; TRBD1 matches at 8 bases. CDR1 SGHRS and CDR2 YFSETQ come from the germline V gene. This CDR3 has 16 residues. With V trimmed by 2 bases and J by 7 bases, 8 bases remained unmatched. CDR3 region: CASSFVPGQGNSPLHF. For the CDR3, the DNA is TGCGCCAGCAGCTTTGTCCCAGGACAGGGCAATTCACCCCTCCACTTT.

Concerning this clone itself: One end of the junction varies from germline; a read error may be responsible. The rearrangement joins TRBV2 to TRBJ2-4; maybe TRBD1 (5 bases). This CDR3 region has 13 residues. Germline CDR1 is SNHLY and CDR2 is FYNNEI. The CDR3 DNA reads as TGTGCCAGCGGGGCCAAGACCAAAAACAGTCAGTACTTC. Encoded protein: CASGAKTKNSQYF.

This chain connects TRBV5-1 to TRBJ1-2; D is ambiguous. Trimming stripped 0 bases from V and 0 bases from J, with 9 bases between. The CDR3 has 15 residues. Per germline, CDR1 SGHRS and CDR2 YFSETQ. The CDR3 spells CASSLGGGSNYGYTF. The CDR3 nucleotides are TGCGCCAGCAGCTTGGGAGGTGGCTCTAACTATGGCTACACCTTC. The whole variable domain, remainder taken from reference TRBV5-1 and TRBJ1-2, is KAGVTQTPRYLIKTRGQQVTLSCSPISGHRSVSWYQQTPGQGLQFLFEYFSETQRNKGNFPGRFSGRQFSNSRSEMNVSTLELGDSALYLCASSLGGGSNYGYTFGSGTRLTVV.

The chain has TRBV27 and TRBJ1-6, with 8 bases fitting TRBD1. V was pared by 5 bases and J by 11 bases, with 8 bases of the junction left unmatched. The CDR3 covers 14 residues. Per germline, CDR1 MNHEY and CDR2 SMNVEV (reference sequence). The CDR3 DNA reads TGTGCCAGCAGTAAGGACAGGGCTTCGGCACCCCTCCACTTT. Protein: CASSKDRASAPLHF.

The CDR3 bases are TGCGCCAGCCGAGGGGGTAGCGAGCAGTACGTC. Residues: CASRGGSEQYV. The chain has TRBV10-2 and TRBJ2-7; D may be TRBD1 (6 bases). The CDR3 is 11 residues long. The ends were cut back, 8 bases at V and 6 bases at J, with 11 bases in the middle. CDR1 WSHSY and CDR2 SAAADI come from the germline V gene.

The V gene is TRBV13, the J gene TRBJ2-3, with D perhaps TRBD1 (6 bases). The CDR3 has 15 amino acids. The V end was cut by 4 bases, the J end by 5 bases, with 16 bases between. The germline V gene has CDR1 PRHDT and CDR2 FYEKMQ (reference sequence). The DNA of the CDR3 is TGTGCCAGCAGCTCACGAGGGGGTCTCATAGATACGCAGTATTTT. This translates into CASSSRGGLIDTQYF.

The rearrangement links TRBV18 to TRBJ1-6; maybe TRBD1 (5 bases). Germline loops: CDR1 KGHSH, CDR2 LQKENI. This CDR3 spans 15 amino acids. V was pared by 3 bases and J by 10 bases, with 16 bases between. The CDR3 sequence is CASSPQEGTGSPLHF. CDR3 bases: TGTGCCAGCTCACCGCAAGAGGGGACTGGATCACCCCTCCACTTT.

This chain connects TRBV5-4 to TRBJ1-1, with no clear D. This CDR3 region has 14 residues. V was clipped by 5 bases and J by 4 bases, with 15 bases between them. Germline-derived CDR1 and CDR2 are SGHNT and YYREEE (reference sequence). CDR3 nucleotide sequence: TGTGCCAGCAGTTTAGACGGAGGGCTCACTGAAGCTTTCTTT. Translation: CASSLDGGLTEAFF.

This clone has just one count. J is TRBJ2-5 and V is TRBV2, with 10 bases that match TRBD2. Germline loops: CDR1 SNHLY, CDR2 FYNNEI. This CDR3 has 16 residues. V dropped 6 bases and J dropped 5; count of bases not matched to a gene: 12. CDR3 sequence reads: CASRSTQRGGLETQYF. CDR3 coding DNA: TGTGCCAGCAGATCAACGCAGCGGGGGGGCCTCGAGACCCAGTACTTC.

V usage is TRBV27 and J usage is TRBJ1-2, with D perhaps TRBD1 (6 bases). Germline V gives CDR1 MNHEY, CDR2 SMNVEV (reference sequence). The germline V and J ends were trimmed by 6 bases and 3 bases, with 20 bases remaining between them. The CDR3 covers 16 residues. This CDR3 is CASSQYGGLGYYGYTF. CDR3 DNA sequence: TGTGCCAGCAGCCAATACGGGGGGCTGGGCTACTATGGCTACACCTTC.

There are a few counts of this clone. The chain couples TRBV7-3 to TRBJ2-5; 8 bases are a match to TRBD2. CDR1 SGHTA and CDR2 FQGTGA come from the germline V gene. This CDR3 has 16 amino acids. V lost 5 bases to trimming and J lost 2 bases; unmatched junction nucleotides: 10. CDR3: CASSLYGAGAQETQYF. CDR3 nucleotide sequence: TGTGCCAGCAGCCTCTACGGAGCGGGAGCGCAAGAGACCCAGTACTTC.

This clone occurred a few times. The V gene is TRBV18, the J gene TRBJ2-2; 9 nucleotides agree with TRBD1. CDR1 KGHSH and CDR2 LQKENI come from the germline V gene. CDR3 length: 15 amino acids. V shed 1 base and J 5 bases; nucleotides not matched to a gene: 2. The chain's CDR3 is CASSPRDRVTGELFF. The CDR3 DNA reads as TGTGCCAGCTCACCACGGGACAGGGTGACCGGGGAGCTGTTTTTT. The entire variable domain, with the rest obtained from reference TRBV18 and TRBJ2-2, is as follows: NAGVMQNPRHLVRRRGQEARLRCSPMKGHSHVYWYRQLPEEGLKFMVYLQKENIIDESGMPKERFSAEFPKEGPSILRIQQVVRGDSAAYFCASSPRDRVTGELFFGEGSRLTVL.

The chain carries TRBV5-1 and TRBJ1-5, with 7 bases aligning to TRBD1. CDR3 size: 16 residues. Germline CDR1 reads SGHRS; CDR2 reads YFSETQ. J lost 4 bases, V lost 4 bases, and 11 bases had no gene match. In nucleotides, the CDR3 is TGCGCCAGCAGCCCACAGACAGGGAGGTTGAATCAGCCCCAGCATTTT. Translating it yields CASSPQTGRLNQPQHF.

This rearrangement joins TRBV29-1 to TRBJ1-3; maybe TRBD1 (5 bases). Germline V gene sequence: CDR1 SQVTM, CDR2 ANQGSEA. The CDR3 has 13 amino acids. The ends were cut back, 4 bases at V and 4 bases at J, with 11 bases in the middle. The CDR3 coding sequence is TGCAGCGTTGTTCAGGGATCAGGAAACACCATATATTTT. This translates into CSVVQGSGNTIYF.

The chain links TRBV12-5 to TRBJ1-2, with TRBD1 matching 9 bases. The trim removed 3 bases at V and 5 bases at J, leaving 10 bases unmatched. The CDR3 length is 16 residues. Germline CDR1 reads LGHNT; CDR2 reads FRNRAP. CDR3 bases: TGTGCTAGTGGTTTAGGGACAGGGTCTGTCGTTTATGGCTACACCTTC. Translation: CASGLGTGSVVYGYTF.

This clone has just one count. The chain carries TRBV7-2 and TRBJ2-6; TRBD1 agrees at 8 bases. The CDR3 is 16 amino acids. V was clipped by 5 bases and J by 2 bases; unmatched bases: 5. Germline loops: CDR1 SGHTA, CDR2 FQGNSA. CDR3 protein: CASSRDRTAGANVLTF. The CDR3 DNA sequence: TGTGCCAGCAGCCGGGACAGGACGGCTGGGGCCAACGTCCTGACTTTC.

This clone was recorded only once. The chain couples TRBV4-2 to TRBJ2-1, with 13 nucleotides matching TRBD2. CDR3 length: 18 amino acids. Germline CDR1 is LGHNA and CDR2 is YNFKEQ. The J segment lost 5 bases and the V segment lost 0 bases, leaving 7 bases of the junction unmatched. For the CDR3, the DNA is TGTGCCAGCAGCCAAGAGTCTAGCGGGACTAGCGGGAACAATGAGCAGTTCTTC. Its protein is CASSQESSGTSGNNEQFF.

The V call is TRBV9, the J call TRBJ1-3, with 7 positions matching TRBD1. The CDR3 sequence is 16 residues long. J lost 0 bases, V lost 3 bases, and 6 bases had no gene match. The germline CDR1 and CDR2 sequences are SGDLS and YYNGEE. DNA for the CDR3: TGTGCCAGCAGCGACGGGACAGTTTCCTCTGGAAACACCATATATTTT. This gives the protein CASSDGTVSSGNTIYF.